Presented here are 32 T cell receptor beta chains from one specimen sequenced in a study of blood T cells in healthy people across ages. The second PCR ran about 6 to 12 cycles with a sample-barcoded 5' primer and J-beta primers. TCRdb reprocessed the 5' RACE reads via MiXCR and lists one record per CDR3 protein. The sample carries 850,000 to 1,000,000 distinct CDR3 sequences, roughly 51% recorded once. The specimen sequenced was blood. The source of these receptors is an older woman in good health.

The CDR3 nucleotides read TGTGCCAGCAAAAAAACAGGGGCCAATCAGCCCCAGCATTTT. It specifies CASKKTGANQPQHF. The chain is built from TRBV28 and TRBJ1-5; 7 nucleotides match TRBD1. The CDR3 consists of 14 residues. The germline V gene has CDR1 MDHEN and CDR2 SYDVKM. Trimming cost V 7 bases and J 3 bases; bases outside gene matches: 6.

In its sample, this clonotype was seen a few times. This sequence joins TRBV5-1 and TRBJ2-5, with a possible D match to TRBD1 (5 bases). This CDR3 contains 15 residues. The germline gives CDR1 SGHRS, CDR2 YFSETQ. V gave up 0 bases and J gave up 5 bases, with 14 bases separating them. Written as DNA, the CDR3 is TGCGCCAGCAGCTTGGGACAGCTATCAGGGGAGACCCAGTACTTC. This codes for CASSLGQLSGETQYF.

The CDR3 nucleotides are TGTGCCACCACGAATCCTAATAGGGCCTACAATGAGCAGTTCTTC. This codes for CATTNPNRAYNEQFF. This chain uses TRBV7-2 with TRBJ2-1; no firm D call. Trimming took 10 bases from V and 2 from J, leaving 18 bases between them. The CDR3 contains 15 residues. CDR1 and CDR2 from the germline V gene are SGHTA and FQGNSA.

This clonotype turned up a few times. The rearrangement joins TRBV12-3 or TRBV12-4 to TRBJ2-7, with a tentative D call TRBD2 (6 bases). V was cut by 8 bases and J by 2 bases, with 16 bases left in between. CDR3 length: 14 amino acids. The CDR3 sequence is CASGGAGPPYEQYF. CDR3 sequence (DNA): TGTGCCAGCGGCGGGGCAGGCCCCCCCTACGAGCAGTACTTC.

CDR3 in amino acids: CASSPNIPPYEQYF. The CDR3 nucleotides read TGTGCCAGCAGTCCCAATATACCACCTTACGAGCAGTACTTC. This chain uses TRBV12-3 or TRBV12-4 with TRBJ2-7; D is unclear. The CDR3 is 14 residues long. The V end was cut by 5 bases, the J end by 4 bases, with 15 bases between.

CDR3 amino acids: CAINNSGRIRDTQYF. In DNA form, the CDR3 reads TGTGCCATTAACAATAGCGGGAGAATTCGGGATACGCAGTATTTT. The genes are TRBV10-3 and TRBJ2-3; 9 bases map to TRBD2. The CDR3 runs to 15 residues. CDR1 and CDR2 (germline): ENHRY, SYGVKD. V was pared by 9 bases and J by 6 bases, with 13 bases of the junction left unmatched.

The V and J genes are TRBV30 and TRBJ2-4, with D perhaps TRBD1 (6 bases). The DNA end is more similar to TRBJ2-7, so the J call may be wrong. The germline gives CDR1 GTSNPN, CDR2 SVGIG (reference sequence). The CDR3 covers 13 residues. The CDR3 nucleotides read TGTGCCTGGACCAAACAGGACAGATACGAGCAGTACTTC. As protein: CAWTKQDRYEQYF.

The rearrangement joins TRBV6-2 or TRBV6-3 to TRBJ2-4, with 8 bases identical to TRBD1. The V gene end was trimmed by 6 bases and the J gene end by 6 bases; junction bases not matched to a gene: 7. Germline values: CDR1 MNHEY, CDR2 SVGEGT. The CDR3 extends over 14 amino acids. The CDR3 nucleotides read TGTGCCAGCAGACCTCAGGGGGCGGGAAACATTCAGTACTTC. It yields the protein CASRPQGAGNIQYF.

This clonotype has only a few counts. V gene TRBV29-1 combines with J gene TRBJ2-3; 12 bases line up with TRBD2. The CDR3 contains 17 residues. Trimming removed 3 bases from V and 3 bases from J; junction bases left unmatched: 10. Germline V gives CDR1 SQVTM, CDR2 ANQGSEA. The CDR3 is CSVDSGRLAGVTDTQYF. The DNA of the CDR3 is TGCAGCGTTGACTCGGGCCGACTAGCGGGAGTTACAGATACGCAGTATTTT.

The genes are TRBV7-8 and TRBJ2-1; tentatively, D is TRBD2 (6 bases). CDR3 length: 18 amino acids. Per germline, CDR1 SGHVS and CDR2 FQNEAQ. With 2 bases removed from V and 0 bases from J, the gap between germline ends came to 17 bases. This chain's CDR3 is CASSLSQIAESSYNEQFF. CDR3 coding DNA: TGTGCCAGCAGCTTATCCCAAATAGCGGAAAGCTCCTACAATGAGCAGTTCTTC.

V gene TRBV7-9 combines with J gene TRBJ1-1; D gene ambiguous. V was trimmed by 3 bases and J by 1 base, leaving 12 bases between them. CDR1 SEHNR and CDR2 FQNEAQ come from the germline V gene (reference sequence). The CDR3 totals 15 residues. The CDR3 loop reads CASSFGRVENTEAFF. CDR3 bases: TGTGCCAGCAGCTTCGGTAGGGTGGAGAACACTGAAGCTTTCTTT. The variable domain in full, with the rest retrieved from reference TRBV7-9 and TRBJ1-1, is DTGVSQNPRHKITKRGQNVTFRCDPISEHNRLYWYRQTLGQGPEFLTYFQNEAQLEKSRLLSDRFSAERPKGSFSTLEIQRTEQGDSAMYLCASSFGRVENTEAFFGQGTRLTVV.

The chain's CDR3 is CASASGTYNEQYF. The CDR3 DNA reads TGTGCCAGCGCTAGCGGTACCTACAATGAGCAGTACTTC. J is TRBJ2-1 and V is TRBV9; TRBD2 matches at 7 bases. The J call may be in error: the DNA end matches TRBJ2-7 better. The CDR3 is made up of 13 amino acids. Germline V gives CDR1 SGDLS, CDR2 YYNGEE.

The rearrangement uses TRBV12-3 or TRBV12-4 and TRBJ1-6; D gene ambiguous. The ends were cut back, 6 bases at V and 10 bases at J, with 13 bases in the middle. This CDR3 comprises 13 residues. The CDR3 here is CASSPRDRSPLHF. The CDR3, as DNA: TGTGCCAGCAGCCCGCGTGACCGCTCACCCCTCCACTTT.

CDR3 in amino acids: CSAEDREGETQYF. In nucleotides, the CDR3 is TGCAGCGCTGAGGACAGGGAGGGAGAGACCCAGTACTTC. The J gene is TRBJ2-5, the V gene TRBV29-1; D may be TRBD1 (8 bases). Germline V gene lookup returns CDR1 SQVTM and CDR2 ANQGSEA. V shed 7 bases and J shed 4 bases, with 16 bases lying between them. The CDR3 contains 13 residues.

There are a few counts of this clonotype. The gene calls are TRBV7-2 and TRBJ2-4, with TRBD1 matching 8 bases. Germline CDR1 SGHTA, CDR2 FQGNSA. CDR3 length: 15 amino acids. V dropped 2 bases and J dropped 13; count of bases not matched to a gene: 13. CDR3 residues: CASSLTGQVASEQYF. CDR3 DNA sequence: TGTGCCAGCAGCTTAACGGGACAGGTCGCAAGTGAGCAGTACTTC.

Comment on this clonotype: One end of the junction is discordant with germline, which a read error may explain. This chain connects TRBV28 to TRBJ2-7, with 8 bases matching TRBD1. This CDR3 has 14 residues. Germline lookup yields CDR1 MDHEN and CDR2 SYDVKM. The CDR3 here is CASSTGGSSYEQYF. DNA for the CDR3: TGTGCCAGCAGTACAGGGGGGAGCTCCTATGAGCAGTACTTC.

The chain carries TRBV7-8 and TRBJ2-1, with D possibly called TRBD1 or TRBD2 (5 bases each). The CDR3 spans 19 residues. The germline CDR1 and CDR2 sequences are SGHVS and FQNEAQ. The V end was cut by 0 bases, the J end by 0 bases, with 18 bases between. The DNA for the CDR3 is TGTGCCAGCAGCTTAGCCGTGTACCAAACGGGACCCTCCTACAATGAGCAGTTCTTC. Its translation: CASSLAVYQTGPSYNEQFF.

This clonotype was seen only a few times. This CDR3 reads CSVRGVYEQYF. The CDR3 coding sequence is TGCAGCGTTAGAGGGGTTTACGAGCAGTACTTC. The chain combines TRBV29-1 with TRBJ2-5; the D gene could be TRBD1 or TRBD2 (5 bases each). The J call may be in error: the DNA end matches TRBJ2-7 better. CDR3 length: 11 residues. CDR1 is SQVTM and CDR2 is ANQGSEA in the germline V gene.

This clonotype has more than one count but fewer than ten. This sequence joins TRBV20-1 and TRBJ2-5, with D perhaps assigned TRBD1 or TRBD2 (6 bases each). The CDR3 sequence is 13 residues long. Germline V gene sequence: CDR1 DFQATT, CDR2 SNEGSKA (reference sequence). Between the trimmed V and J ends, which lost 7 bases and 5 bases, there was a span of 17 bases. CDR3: CSVSGARWETQYF. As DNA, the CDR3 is TGCAGTGTTTCGGGGGCGAGGTGGGAGACCCAGTACTTC.

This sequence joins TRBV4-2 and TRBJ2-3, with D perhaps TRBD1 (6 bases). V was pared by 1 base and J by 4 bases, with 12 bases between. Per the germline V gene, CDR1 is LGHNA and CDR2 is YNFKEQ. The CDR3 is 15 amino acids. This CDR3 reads CASSQGWDTPDTQYF. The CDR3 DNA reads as TGTGCCAGCAGCCAAGGGTGGGACACCCCAGATACGCAGTATTTT.

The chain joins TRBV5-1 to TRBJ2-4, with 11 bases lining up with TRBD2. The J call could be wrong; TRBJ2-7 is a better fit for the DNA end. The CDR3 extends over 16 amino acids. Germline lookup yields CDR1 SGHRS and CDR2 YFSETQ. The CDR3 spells CASSSQTSGNSYEQYF. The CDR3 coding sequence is TGCGCCAGCAGTTCCCAGACTAGCGGGAACTCCTACGAGCAGTACTTC.

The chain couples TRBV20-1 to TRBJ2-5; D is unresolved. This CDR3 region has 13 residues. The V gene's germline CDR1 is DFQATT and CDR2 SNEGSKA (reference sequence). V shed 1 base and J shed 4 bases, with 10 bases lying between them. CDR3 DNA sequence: TGCAGTGCTAGAGTTCTGGGCCTAGAGACCCAGTACTTC. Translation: CSARVLGLETQYF.

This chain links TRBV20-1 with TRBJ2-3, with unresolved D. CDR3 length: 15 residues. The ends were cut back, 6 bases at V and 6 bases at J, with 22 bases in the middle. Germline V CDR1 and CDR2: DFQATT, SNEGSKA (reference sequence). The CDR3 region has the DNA TGCAGTGCAACCCTTTCGAGCCGCTCAATGGATACGCAGTATTTT. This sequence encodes CSATLSSRSMDTQYF.

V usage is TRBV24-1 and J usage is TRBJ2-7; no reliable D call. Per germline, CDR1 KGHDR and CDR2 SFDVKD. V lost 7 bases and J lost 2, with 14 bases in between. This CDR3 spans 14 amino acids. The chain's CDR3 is CATSLPVSPYEQYF. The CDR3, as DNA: TGTGCCACCAGCCTCCCGGTCTCCCCCTACGAGCAGTACTTC.

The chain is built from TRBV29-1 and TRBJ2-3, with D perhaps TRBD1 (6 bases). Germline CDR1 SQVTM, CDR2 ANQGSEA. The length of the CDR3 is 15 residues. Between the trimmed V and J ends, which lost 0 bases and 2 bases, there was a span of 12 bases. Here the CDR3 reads CSVEDRDRNTDTQYF. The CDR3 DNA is TGCAGCGTTGAAGATCGAGACAGGAACACAGATACGCAGTATTTT.

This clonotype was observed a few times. This CDR3 is CASSSGQGGDTQYF. The CDR3 DNA reads as TGTGCCAGCAGCTCCGGACAGGGCGGGGATACGCAGTATTTT. The rearrangement uses TRBV7-6 and TRBJ2-3; TRBD1 matches 8 bases. CDR1 and CDR2 from the germline V gene are SGHVS and FNYEAQ. V dropped 4 bases and J dropped 6; count of bases not matched to a gene: 6. The CDR3 totals 14 residues.

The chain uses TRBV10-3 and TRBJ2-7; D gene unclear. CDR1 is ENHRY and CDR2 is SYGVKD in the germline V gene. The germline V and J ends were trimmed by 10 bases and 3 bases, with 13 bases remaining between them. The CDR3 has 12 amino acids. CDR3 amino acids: CATLYVVYEQYF. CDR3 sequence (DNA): TGTGCCACCCTCTACGTTGTCTACGAGCAGTACTTC.

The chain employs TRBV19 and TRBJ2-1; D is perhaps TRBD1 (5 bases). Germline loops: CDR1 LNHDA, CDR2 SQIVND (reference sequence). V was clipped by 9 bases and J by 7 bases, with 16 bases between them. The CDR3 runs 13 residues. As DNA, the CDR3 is TGTGCCAGCCGACAAAGGGGAAGGAATGAGCAGTTCTTC. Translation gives CASRQRGRNEQFF.

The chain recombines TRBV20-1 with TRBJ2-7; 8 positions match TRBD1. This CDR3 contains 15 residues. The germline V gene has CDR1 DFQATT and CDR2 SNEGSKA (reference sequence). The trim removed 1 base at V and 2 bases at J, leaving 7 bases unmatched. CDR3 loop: CSARATGGLPYEQYF. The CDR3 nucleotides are TGCAGTGCTAGAGCAACAGGGGGGCTCCCCTACGAGCAGTACTTC.

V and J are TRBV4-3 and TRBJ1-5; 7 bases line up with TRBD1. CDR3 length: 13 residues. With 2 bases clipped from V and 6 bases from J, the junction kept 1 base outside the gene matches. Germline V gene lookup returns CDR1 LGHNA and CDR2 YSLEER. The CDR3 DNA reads TGCGCCAGCAGCCAATGGACAGGTCAGCCCCAGCATTTT. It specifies CASSQWTGQPQHF.

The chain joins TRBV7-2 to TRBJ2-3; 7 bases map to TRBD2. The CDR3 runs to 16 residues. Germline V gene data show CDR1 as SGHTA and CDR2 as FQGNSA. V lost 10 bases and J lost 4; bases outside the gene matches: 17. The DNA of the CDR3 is TGTGCCACTACAGAAGGACTAGTGGGAGTGGCAGATACGCAGTATTTT. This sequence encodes CATTEGLVGVADTQYF.

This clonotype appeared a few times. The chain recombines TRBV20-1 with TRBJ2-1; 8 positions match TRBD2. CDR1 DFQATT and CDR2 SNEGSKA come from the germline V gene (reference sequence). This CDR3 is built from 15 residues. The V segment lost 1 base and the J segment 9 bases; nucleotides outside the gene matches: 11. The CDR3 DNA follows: TGCAGTGCTAGAGGACAACGAGCGGGAGCTCTTGAGCAGTTCTTC. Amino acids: CSARGQRAGALEQFF.